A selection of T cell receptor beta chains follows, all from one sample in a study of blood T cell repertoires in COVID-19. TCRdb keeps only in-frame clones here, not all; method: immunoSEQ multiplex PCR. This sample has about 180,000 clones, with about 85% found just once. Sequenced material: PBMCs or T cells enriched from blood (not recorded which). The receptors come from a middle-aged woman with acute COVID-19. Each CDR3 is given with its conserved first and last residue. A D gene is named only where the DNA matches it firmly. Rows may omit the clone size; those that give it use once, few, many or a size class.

TGTGCCAGCGGACTAGCGGGGCTTCCCTACGAGCAGTTCTTC	CASGLAGLPYEQFF	TRBV7-9	TRBJ2-1	-	TRBD2
TGCGCCAGCAGCTGGACTGCGGGAACCGGGGAGCTGTTTTTT	CASSWTAGTGELFF	TRBV5-1	TRBJ2-2	once	-
TGCGCCAGCAGCTCCATACAGGGGGTTGGGGGTACTGAAGCTTTCTTT	CASSSIQGVGGTEAFF	TRBV5-1	TRBJ1-1	-	TRBD1
TGTGCCAGCAGCGTAGCGGGTTCCTACAATGAGCAGTTCTTC	CASSVAGSYNEQFF	TRBV9	TRBJ2-1	-	-
TGTGCCAGCAGCTTGGAGGGGGTGAGGTATGGCTACACCTTC	CASSLEGVRYGYTF	TRBV5-5	TRBJ1-2	-	-
TGTGCCAGCATGGTAGCGGGAACCACCGGGGAGCTGTTTTTT	CASMVAGTTGELFF	TRBV6-5	TRBJ2-2	-	TRBD2
TGTGCCAGCAGTGAAGAGGCAGCGGGGGGCAATGAGCAGTTCTTC	CASSEEAAGGNEQFF	TRBV2	TRBJ2-1	-	TRBD2
TGTGCCTGGAGATCGAGGGGGCTAGGTAATTCACCCCTCCACTTT	CAWRSRGLGNSPLHF	TRBV30	TRBJ1-6	-	TRBD1
TGTGCCAGCAGTTTAACCGCGACTAGCGGGATTGCCGGGGAGCTGTTTTTT	CASSLTATSGIAGELFF	TRBV27	TRBJ2-2	-	TRBD2
TGCAGCGTAACAGACAGGGCCCTGTCCCAATCCACAGATACGCAGTATTTT	CSVTDRALSQSTDTQYF	TRBV29-1	TRBJ2-3	-	TRBD1
TGTGCCAGCAGTGAAGTCGGCACAGATACGCAGTATTTT	CASSEVGTDTQYF	TRBV6-1	TRBJ2-3	-	-
TGCGCCAGCAGCTCCCGGACAGAGAACACTGAAGCTTTCTTT	CASSSRTENTEAFF	TRBV5-1	TRBJ1-1	-	-
TGTGCCAGCAGCGTAGTTGCGGGAGGTGTAGAGCAGTTCTTC	CASSVVAGGVEQFF	TRBV9	TRBJ2-1	many	TRBD2
TGTGCCAGCAGCCAAGATCACAGGGGGCAATTTGGCTACACCTTC	CASSQDHRGQFGYTF	TRBV14	TRBJ1-2	once	TRBD1
TGTGCCAGCAGCTTGACAGGGGACTATGGCTACACCTTC	CASSLTGDYGYTF	TRBV14	TRBJ1-2	-	TRBD1
TGCGCCAGCAGCCAAGTAGGGGGTAATAGGGGCTACTATGGCTACACCTTC	CASSQVGGNRGYYGYTF	TRBV4-1	TRBJ1-2	few	-
TGTGCCAGCAAAGGGACAGGGGATCAGCCCCAGCATTTT	CASKGTGDQPQHF	TRBV25-1	TRBJ1-5	-	TRBD1
TGTGCCAGCTCTCTCCCGGGACAGGGCTTCACCGGGGAGCTGTTTTTT	CASSLPGQGFTGELFF	TRBV18	TRBJ2-2	once	TRBD1
TGCGCCAGCAGCCGTGCTCCTCAGTCCTACAATGAGCAGTTCTTC	CASSRAPQSYNEQFF	TRBV5-1	TRBJ2-1	-	-
TGTGCCAGCAGTAAACGACTAGCGGGAGGGCCCGGGGAGCTGTTTTTT	CASSKRLAGGPGELFF	TRBV6-2/TRBV6-3	TRBJ2-2	-	TRBD2
TGCGCCAGCAGCCACCGGGACAGGGACAATTCACCCCTCCACTTT	CASSHRDRDNSPLHF	TRBV4-1	TRBJ1-6	many	TRBD1
TGTGCCAGCAGCCTACTAGCGGCCAGCTCCTACGAGCAGTACTTC	CASSLLAASSYEQYF	TRBV11-1	TRBJ2-7	-	TRBD2
TGTGCCAGCAGGGGGACATTCCAGCTAGGCCAGCCCCAGCATTTT	CASRGTFQLGQPQHF	TRBV6-5	TRBJ1-5	-	-
TGCGCCAGCAGCTTGAGGGCGGGAGGGCCGAGCACCGGGGAGCTGTTTTTT	CASSLRAGGPSTGELFF	TRBV5-1	TRBJ2-2	-	TRBD2
TGCGCCAGCAGCATCCTAGCGGGAGGAGCGGCAGATACGCAGTATTTT	CASSILAGGAADTQYF	TRBV5-1	TRBJ2-3	-	TRBD2
TGTGCCAGCAGCTTATTCGGCCAAGAGACCCAGTACTTC	CASSLFGQETQYF	TRBV7-9	TRBJ2-5	-	-
TGTGCCAGCAGCCGCCGGTTAAACACCGGGGAGCTGTTTTTT	CASSRRLNTGELFF	TRBV14	TRBJ2-2	-	-
TGTGCCAGCTCACAGCGGGCCGGTTCCAATGAGCAGTTCTTC	CASSQRAGSNEQFF	TRBV18	TRBJ2-1	-	-
TGTGCCAGCAGCCAACTTTCGACAGGCGGTGTCTATGGCTACACCTTC	CASSQLSTGGVYGYTF	TRBV14	TRBJ1-2	once	-
TGTGCCAGCAGCTGGAGGTCCGGCAAGAACACTGAAGCTTTCTTT	CASSWRSGKNTEAFF	TRBV11-2	TRBJ1-1	-	-
TGTGCCAGCAGCTTACAACTTAACGAAGAGACCCAGTACTTC	CASSLQLNEETQYF	TRBV11-1	TRBJ2-5	-	-
TGTGCCAGCTCACAGGGGGCAGAGGGCAATGAGCAGTTCTTC	CASSQGAEGNEQFF	TRBV18	TRBJ2-1	-	TRBD1
TGTGCCAGCAGTGAGAGGGCTAGCGAGGCCTACGAGCAGTACTTC	CASSERASEAYEQYF	TRBV25-1	TRBJ2-7	-	-
TGCAGCGTTGCCGAGTCCGCAGCGGCCACATACAATGAGCAGTTCTTC	CSVAESAAATYNEQFF	TRBV29-1	TRBJ2-1	-	-
TGCGCCAGCAGCTTGGAGCAGGGGGCCCTTGCTGAAGCTTTCTTT	CASSLEQGALAEAFF	TRBV5-1	TRBJ1-1	-	TRBD1
TGTGCCAGCAGTCCTAGGTCCTGGGAGCTGTTTTTT	CASSPRSWELFF	TRBV2	TRBJ2-2	-	-
TGTGCCAGCATAGCCGGGGAGCTGTTTTTT	CASIAGELFF	TRBV5-6	TRBJ2-2	-	-
TGTGCCAGCAGTGACTCGGCCAATCGACAGACAGATACGCAGTATTTT	CASSDSANRQTDTQYF	TRBV6-4	TRBJ2-3	-	-
TGCGCCAGCAGCTTGAGGGTAGCTCCCGAAACAGGCGGGGAGCTGTTTTTT	CASSLRVAPETGGELFF	TRBV5-1	TRBJ2-2	-	-
TGTGCCAGCAGTGACGACAGCAACACCGGGGAGCTGTTTTTT	CASSDDSNTGELFF	TRBV2	TRBJ2-2	-	-
TGTGCCAGTAATAATATGGGACTAGCGGAAGATACGCAGTATTTT	CASNNMGLAEDTQYF	TRBV19	TRBJ2-3	-	TRBD2
TGTGCCAGCAGCGTAGACGCAGGGATGAACACTGAAGCTTTCTTT	CASSVDAGMNTEAFF	TRBV9	TRBJ1-1	-	-
TGTGCCAGCAGCTTAGTGGGGGGGGGCGCCTGGAATGAAGCTTTCTTT	CASSLVGGGAWNEAFF	TRBV7-8	TRBJ1-1	-	-
TGCGCCAGCAGTTTCCAGGGGGCGCAGGCAGAGACCCAGTACTTC	CASSFQGAQAETQYF	TRBV5-1	TRBJ2-5	-	TRBD1
TGCGCCAGCAGCCCCGACGGCGGAAGAAATAGCAATCAGCCCCAGCATTTT	CASSPDGGRNSNQPQHF	TRBV4-1	TRBJ1-5	-	-
TGTGCCATCAGTGAGTCCGGGCTAGCGGGATCCCCCTACGAGCAGTACTTC	CAISESGLAGSPYEQYF	TRBV10-3	TRBJ2-7	-	TRBD2
TGTGCCAGCAGCTTGGAGGGGAGCGGGACGGCAGATACGCAGTATTTT	CASSLEGSGTADTQYF	TRBV5-4	TRBJ2-3	once	TRBD2
TGTGCCAGTAGTATAGTACGGGGAGATACGCAGTATTTT	CASSIVRGDTQYF	TRBV19	TRBJ2-3	-	-
TGTGCCAGTAGTGGGCAGGGGGAAAGCAATCAGCCCCAGCATTTT	CASSGQGESNQPQHF	TRBV19	TRBJ1-5	-	TRBD1
TGTGCCAGTAGTACACGGGACAGGCGACCCGAGGAGACCCAGTACTTC	CASSTRDRRPEETQYF	TRBV19	TRBJ2-5	-	TRBD1
TGTGCCAGCAGTGAAGCAGGAGGGAGCACCTACGAGCAGTACTTC	CASSEAGGSTYEQYF	TRBV2	TRBJ2-7	few	-
TGCGCCAGCAGCTTGGCCTTAGCGGGATCCTACAATGAGCAGTTCTTC	CASSLALAGSYNEQFF	TRBV5-1	TRBJ2-1	-	TRBD2
TGTGCCAGCAGCCGGACTCTCAGCTCTGGGGCCAACGTCCTGACTTTC	CASSRTLSSGANVLTF	TRBV2	TRBJ2-6	-	-
TGTGCCAGCAGTTACTCGGAGGCCGGGGAGCTGTTTTTT	CASSYSEAGELFF	TRBV6-5	TRBJ2-2	-	-
TGTGCCAGCTCACCGCGACAGGGGGAGACCCAGTACTTC	CASSPRQGETQYF	TRBV18	TRBJ2-5	-	TRBD1
TGTGCCAGCAGCGTAGTCAGGGGGCATGGCGGGGAGCTGTTTTTT	CASSVVRGHGGELFF	TRBV9	TRBJ2-2	few	TRBD1
TGTGCCAGCTCACCTTCTAGCGACAGGGGGCATCAAGCTTTCTTT	CASSPSSDRGHQAFF	TRBV18	TRBJ1-1	-	TRBD1
TGCAGCGTCGCCAACAGGGGGCCGGCAGAGACCCAGTACTTC	CSVANRGPAETQYF	TRBV29-1	TRBJ2-5	-	TRBD1
TGTGCCAGCACCCGAGGACAGACCAACTATGGCTACACCTTC	CASTRGQTNYGYTF	TRBV19	TRBJ1-2	-	-
TGTGCCAGCAGTTACTCTGCGGGAGGCGGGGGAGATACGCAGTATTTT	CASSYSAGGGGDTQYF	TRBV6-2/TRBV6-3	TRBJ2-3	many	TRBD2